The 26 T cell receptor beta chains below all came from one sample that was sequenced in a study of tissue T cells after allogeneic stem cell transplantation. The protocol was immunoSEQ multiplex PCR, while the TCRdb copy is restricted to in-frame clones and leaves out a portion. The table records thousands of clones, approximately 50% of them present only once. Sample time point: mouse harvest day 7 after allogeneic transplant. Mouse grafts combined 10^7 T-cell-depleted bone marrow cells with 10^6 splenic CD5+ T cells. The specimen was gut tissue. Receptor source: a female BALB/c mouse given C57BL/6 T cells with graft-versus-host disease after an allogeneic hematopoietic cell transplant.

About this clone: These gene names are mouse names. The CDR3 extends 1 residue past the end of the read, so its final part is completed from the germline J gene. The chain carries TRBV16 and TRBJ1-1; 9 bases are shared with TRBD1. Germline V CDR1 and CDR2: SGHSA, FRNQAP. V shed 4 bases and J 3 bases; nucleotides not matched to a gene: 3. The CDR3 has 14 residues. The CDR3 spells CASSSTGGDTEVFF. The CDR3 DNA, read in part, is TGTGCAAGCAGCTCCACAGGGGGCGACACAGAAGTCTTC.

About this clone itself: The gene names here belong to mouse. The CDR3 end lies 1 residue beyond the end of the read and is filled in from the germline J gene. V usage is TRBV3 and J usage is TRBJ1-1, with D perhaps matching TRBD1 (6 bases). The CDR3 runs 13 residues. In germline, CDR1 is SNHLY, CDR2 FYNGKV (reference sequence). The V end was cut by 4 bases, the J end by 1 base, with 7 bases between. The CDR3 loop is CASSSRGNTEVFF. The DNA read from the CDR3 is TGTGCCAGCAGCTCCAGGGGAAACACAGAAGTCTTC. Together with reference TRBV3 and TRBJ1-1, the CDR3 gives the full variable domain: GPKVLQIPSHQIIDMGQMVTLNCDPVSNHLYFYWYKQILGQQMEFLVNFYNGKVMEKSKLFKDQFSVERPDGSYFTLKIQPTALEDSAVYFCASSSRGNTEVFFGKGTRLTVV.

Concerning this clone: Any gene name here is a mouse gene name. The CDR3 is cut off 1 residue early in the read; its end comes from the germline J gene. The chain combines TRBV12-2 with TRBJ1-4, with TRBD1 identical over 8 bases. Trimming took 3 bases from V and 6 from J; bases not matched to a gene: 5. CDR1 is SGHLS, CDR2 HYDKME, per germline. The CDR3 totals 14 residues. CDR3 DNA (partial): TGTGCCAGCTCTTCGACAGGGGTGGACGAAAGATTATTT. This codes for CASSSTGVDERLF. The whole CDR3 protein is CASSSTGVDERLFF.

Notes on this clone: Gene and germline names: mouse. The read ends 1 residue before the CDR3 terminus; that terminus is restored from the germline J gene. J is TRBJ2-7 and V is TRBV16; D call uncertain. V lost 3 bases, J lost 3 bases, and 3 bases lay in between. The V gene's germline CDR1 is SGHSA and CDR2 FRNQAP. The CDR3 covers 11 residues. The CDR3 loop is CASSLDYEQYF. Partial CDR3 DNA: TGTGCAAGCAGCTTGGACTATGAACAGTAC.

With respect to this clone: The gene names given are mouse names. The CDR3 end lies 1 residue beyond the end of the read and is filled in from the germline J gene. The chain employs TRBV3 and TRBJ1-3; 7 bases line up with TRBD1. The V gene end was trimmed by 4 bases and the J gene end by 3 bases; junction bases not matched to a gene: 3. The CDR3 runs to 14 residues. CDR1 and CDR2 from the germline V gene are SNHLY and FYNGKV (reference sequence). CDR3 sequence reads: CASSWDRGGNTLYF. The sequenced CDR3 bases are TGTGCCAGCAGCTGGGACAGAGGTGGAAATACGCTCTAT.

Note on this clone: Germline and genes: mouse. The CDR3: CASSPQGADTGQLYF. The covered CDR3 bases are TGTGCCAGCAGCCCCCAGGGGGCGGACACCGGGCAGCTCTAC. The V and J genes are TRBV2 and TRBJ2-2; the match to TRBD1 covers 8 bases. The read terminates 1 residue before the CDR3 end, so the remaining end is supplied by the germline J gene. J lost 3 bases, V lost 4 bases, and 4 bases had no gene match. The CDR3 is 15 residues long. CDR1 LGHNA and CDR2 YSYQKL come from the germline V gene.

Points on this clone: All gene names here are mouse names. From the germline J gene comes the end of the CDR3, since the read stops 1 residue before it. The chain joins TRBV26 to TRBJ2-5; D remains unclear. Germline CDR1 reads KGHPV; CDR2 reads FQNQEV (reference sequence). V was trimmed by 1 base and J by 2 bases, leaving 1 base between them. The CDR3 extends over 12 amino acids. The sequenced CDR3 bases are TGTGCCAGCAGTCTGTTCCAAGACACCCAGTAC. Protein product: CASSLFQDTQY. The full CDR3 protein reads CASSLFQDTQYF.

Details on this clone: Gene names are the mouse ones. The CDR3 end falls 1 residue outside the read, so it is completed with the germline J gene. This chain joins TRBV17 and TRBJ2-1, with TRBD2 matching over 8 bases. CDR1 and CDR2 from the germline V gene are MNHDT and YYDKIL. The CDR3 sequence is 13 residues long. V shed 8 bases and J 7 bases; nucleotides not matched to a gene: 7. The sequenced CDR3 bases are TGTGCTAGCGAGGGGGGGCGAGAAGCTGAGCAGTTC. Amino acid sequence: CASEGGREAEQF. The whole CDR3 protein is CASEGGREAEQFF.

This clone rates as large. Germline and genes here are mouse. The read ends 1 residue shy of where the CDR3 ends; the end is completed using the germline J gene. The chain employs TRBV12-2 and TRBJ2-1, with D maybe TRBD1 (5 bases). Trimming pared 6 bases from V and 7 bases from J, leaving 9 bases between. The CDR3 length is 11 residues. CDR1 and CDR2 (germline): SGHLS, HYDKME. The DNA read from the CDR3 is TGTGCCAGCCTAGGGGAGGCTGAGCAGTTC. Residues: CASLGEAEQF. The full CDR3 is CASLGEAEQFF. Based on the CDR3 plus reference TRBV12-2 and TRBJ2-1, the full variable domain is NSGVVQSPRYIIKGKGERSILKCIPISGHLSVAWYQQTQGQELKFFIQHYDKMERDKGNLPSRFSVQQFDDYHSEMNMSALELEDSAVYFCASLGEAEQFFGPGTRLTVL.

Note on this clone: Mouse gene names and germline throughout. The read ends 1 residue shy of where the CDR3 ends; the end is completed using the germline J gene. J is TRBJ2-5 and V is TRBV16; 7 positions agree with TRBD1. Germline trimming cut 4 bases from V and 0 bases from J; bases unmatched to any gene: 4. Germline V CDR1 and CDR2: SGHSA, FRNQAP. The CDR3 runs to 15 residues. This CDR3 is CASSYRGVNQDTQYF. CDR3 bases read: TGTGCAAGCAGCTACAGGGGTGTTAACCAAGACACCCAGTAC.

By share of the sample, this clone is medium-sized (0.01 to 0.1%). Gene names denote mouse genes. The read ends 1 residue shy of where the CDR3 ends; the end is completed using the germline J gene. The chain links TRBV12-2 to TRBJ2-3; maybe TRBD1 (6 bases). Trimming cost V 2 bases and J 2 bases, with 13 bases left between them. CDR3 length equals 15 residues. CDR1 and CDR2 from the germline V gene are SGHLS and HYDKME. CDR3 DNA (partial): TGTGCCAGCTCTCCCCACAGGGTTTTTGCAGAAACGCTGTAT. Encoded protein: CASSPHRVFAETLY. The full-length CDR3 reads as CASSPHRVFAETLYF.

A few counts support this clone. Each gene name is a mouse one. The read halts 1 residue ahead of the CDR3 end, with the missing end drawn from the germline J gene. The chain employs TRBV26 and TRBJ1-6; D is ambiguous. TRBJ1-6 is filed as an ORF, its function uncertain. This CDR3 contains 14 residues. The germline gives CDR1 KGHPV, CDR2 FQNQEV (reference sequence). With 3 bases removed from V and 0 bases from J, the gap between germline ends came to 3 bases. The CDR3 reads CASSLNSYNSPLYF. The DNA read from the CDR3 is TGTGCCAGCAGTCTAAATTCCTATAATTCGCCCCTCTAC.

This clone was counted only a few times. Gene names and germline refer to mouse. Partial CDR3 DNA: TGTGCTAGCAGTTCCGGGACAACTAGTGCAGAAACGCTGTAT. It specifies CASSSGTTSAETLY. The complete CDR3 reads CASSSGTTSAETLYF. V gene TRBV29 combines with J gene TRBJ2-3, with D tentatively TRBD1 (6 bases). With the read ending 1 residue before the CDR3 end, the germline J gene is used to fill in that end. The V end was cut by 4 bases, the J end by 0 bases, with 11 bases between. The CDR3 has 15 amino acids. Germline-derived CDR1 and CDR2 are MSHET and SYDVDS.

Worth noting for this clone: Genes here carry mouse names. The CDR3 goes on 1 residue after the read ends, and that part is filled in from the germline J gene. The chain recombines TRBV26 with TRBJ1-4; no clear D gene. V gave up 2 bases and J gave up 4 bases, with 5 bases separating them. Germline V CDR1 and CDR2: KGHPV, FQNQEV (reference sequence). This CDR3 region has 13 residues. The DNA read from the CDR3 is TGTGCCAGCAGTCTGGGAGACAACGAAAGATTATTT. It yields the protein CASSLGDNERLF. The whole CDR3 reads CASSLGDNERLFF.

Worth noting for this clone: Mouse germline and gene names are used. The missing CDR3 end, 1 residue past where the read stops, is filled in from the germline J gene. The chain recombines TRBV5 with TRBJ1-4, with D unresolved. The V gene's germline CDR1 is LGHNA and CDR2 YNLKQL (reference sequence). Trimming removed 2 bases at V and 0 bases at J, with 4 bases between. This CDR3 comprises 14 residues. This CDR3 is CASSQHFSNERLFF. Incomplete CDR3 DNA: TGTGCCAGCAGCCAACACTTTTCCAACGAAAGATTATTT.

A note on this clone: The genes and germline here are from mouse. The read ends 1 residue early relative to the CDR3; the germline J gene fills the gap. The chain links TRBV5 to TRBJ2-2; D is ambiguous. The CDR3 has 12 residues. The ends were cut back, 2 bases at V and 2 bases at J, with 0 bases in the middle. Germline loops: CDR1 LGHNA, CDR2 YNLKQL (reference sequence). This chain's CDR3 is CASSQNTGQLYF. The covered CDR3 bases are TGTGCCAGCAGCCAAAACACCGGGCAGCTCTAC.

This clone ranks as medium-sized. Each gene name is a mouse one. From the germline J gene comes the end of the CDR3, since the read stops 1 residue before it. V usage is TRBV4 and J usage is TRBJ2-7; 10 nucleotides align to TRBD2. This CDR3 has 14 residues. J was trimmed by 6 bases and V by 5 bases; bases with no gene match: 7. Germline CDR1 LGHDT, CDR2 YNNKQL (reference sequence). CDR3 in amino acids: CASSLWGGAVEQYF. The part of the CDR3 DNA that was read is TGTGCCAGCAGCCTCTGGGGGGGCGCAGTTGAACAGTAC.

As regards this clone: Mouse names are used for the genes. Sequencing ends 1 residue short of the CDR3 end; the germline J gene provides the rest. The V call is TRBV4, the J call TRBJ1-4; D remains ambiguous. Germline-derived CDR1 and CDR2 are LGHDT and YNNKQL (reference sequence). The CDR3 sequence is 14 residues long. Trimming shortened V by 5 bases and J by 0 bases, and 7 bases separated the two germline ends. The CDR3 bases that were read are TGTGCCAGCAGCCCGACAATTTCCAACGAAAGATTATTT. Translated, it gives CASSPTISNERLF. The entire CDR3 reads CASSPTISNERLFF.

Worth noting for this clone: The listed genes are named as in mouse. The read terminates 1 residue before the CDR3 end, so the remaining end is supplied by the germline J gene. The V and J genes are TRBV31 and TRBJ1-4; tentatively, D is TRBD1 (6 bases). The V gene's germline CDR1 is GKSSPN and CDR2 SITVG. V lost 2 bases, J lost 7 bases, and 11 bases lay in between. This CDR3 is built from 13 residues. Incomplete CDR3 DNA: TGTGCCTGGAGTAACAGGGCGGGCGAAAGATTATTT. It encodes CAWSNRAGERLF. The whole CDR3 reads CAWSNRAGERLFF.

This clone was recorded only once. Gene names and germline refer to mouse. The CDR3 end lies 1 residue beyond the end of the read and is filled in from the germline J gene. The chain carries TRBV31 and TRBJ1-3, with a tentative D call TRBD1 (6 bases). This CDR3 has 12 residues. The ends were cut back, 5 bases at V and 2 bases at J, with 7 bases in the middle. The germline V gene encodes CDR1 GKSSPN and CDR2 SITVG. CDR3 DNA, as far as it was read: TGTGCCTGGTACAGGGCTGGAAATACGCTCTAT. Residues: CAWYRAGNTLY. The CDR3 reads in full as CAWYRAGNTLYF.

The table lists this clone with a few counts. These gene names are mouse names. Coverage ceases 1 residue before the CDR3 finishes, and the germline J gene fills in the end. The V call is TRBV12-1, the J call TRBJ1-3; TRBD1 matches 7 bases. Germline V gene data show CDR1 as SGHSN and CDR2 as HYEKVE. The CDR3 runs to 15 residues. J was trimmed by 0 bases and V by 0 bases; bases with no gene match: 1. This CDR3 is CASSLDRDSGNTLYF. The sequenced part of the CDR3 DNA is TGTGCCAGCTCTCTCGACAGGGATTCTGGAAATACGCTCTAT.

In regard to this clone: Mouse gene names apply. The CDR3 extends 1 residue past the end of the read, so its final part is completed from the germline J gene. This chain joins TRBV4 and TRBJ2-3; a weak D match, TRBD1 (6 bases). The CDR3 consists of 14 residues. V was cut by 4 bases and J by 0 bases, with 8 bases left in between. Germline loops: CDR1 LGHDT, CDR2 YNNKQL (reference sequence). The CDR3 here is CASSFRGSAETLYF. CDR3 DNA (partial): TGTGCCAGCAGCTTCAGGGGTAGTGCAGAAACGCTGTAT.

This clone has a handful of counts. Each gene name is a mouse one. The CDR3 end is not reached by the read, which stops 1 residue before it; the germline J gene fills it in. The chain is built from TRBV26 and TRBJ2-7, with TRBD2 identical over 9 bases. Losses at the gene ends were 0 bases for V and 3 bases for J; bases not matched to a gene: 6. Germline V lookup: CDR1 KGHPV, CDR2 FQNQEV (reference sequence). This CDR3 comprises 16 residues. The CDR3 sequence: CASSLSAGLGFYEQYF. The sequenced part of the CDR3 DNA is TGTGCCAGCAGTCTGTCCGCGGGACTGGGTTTCTATGAACAGTAC. Looking up the rest from reference TRBV26 and TRBJ2-7 gives the full variable domain: NSKVIQTPRYLVKGQGQKAKMRCIPEKGHPVVFWYQQNKNNEFKFLINFQNQEVLQQIDMTEKRFSAECPSNSPCSLEIQSSEAGDSALYLCASSLSAGLGFYEQYFGPGTRLTVL.

This clone was detected only a few times. Mouse germline and gene names are used. The sequence runs out 1 residue before the end of the CDR3; the remainder is reconstructed from the germline J gene. This chain connects TRBV26 to TRBJ2-5, with TRBD2 matching 10 bases. In germline, CDR1 is KGHPV, CDR2 FQNQEV (reference sequence). The CDR3 is 14 residues long. The V and J ends lost 7 bases and 6 bases, in that order; junction bases with no gene match: 7. The sequenced part of the CDR3 DNA is TGTGCCAGCATCCTGGGGGGGCGCGGGGACACCCAGTAC. Translated, it gives CASILGGRGDTQY. The whole CDR3 reads CASILGGRGDTQYF.

A remark on this clone: Genes and germline come from the mouse. The sequenced fragment ends 1 residue before the CDR3 boundary, so the rest is inferred from the germline J gene. The chain couples TRBV19 to TRBJ2-7, with 12 bases that match TRBD2. Germline CDR1 and CDR2: FNHDT and SITEND (reference sequence). V dropped 4 bases and J dropped 4; count of bases not matched to a gene: 3. This CDR3 comprises 14 residues. The CDR3 region is CASSGGLGGYEQYF. The covered CDR3 bases are TGTGCCAGCAGTGGGGGACTGGGGGGTTATGAACAGTAC. The complete variable domain, with remaining parts taken from reference TRBV19 and TRBJ2-7, reads GGIITQTPKFLIGQEGQKLTLKCQQNFNHDTMYWYRQDSGKGLRLIYYSITENDLQKGDLSEGYDASREKKSSFSLTVTSAQKNEMAVFLCASSGGLGGYEQYFGPGTRLTVL.

This clone has just a few counts. Genes and germline come from the mouse. The sequence runs out 1 residue before the end of the CDR3; the remainder is reconstructed from the germline J gene. V usage is TRBV3 and J usage is TRBJ2-5; 8 bases agree with TRBD2. The CDR3 spans 14 residues. Trimming took 5 bases from V and 2 from J; bases not matched to a gene: 3. Germline V lookup: CDR1 SNHLY, CDR2 FYNGKV (reference sequence). Partial CDR3 DNA: TGTGCCAGCAGCCTCTGGGGGGTCCAAGACACCCAGTAC. Protein sequence: CASSLWGVQDTQY. From start to end, the CDR3 is CASSLWGVQDTQYF. Together with reference TRBV3 and TRBJ2-5, the CDR3 gives the full variable domain: GPKVLQIPSHQIIDMGQMVTLNCDPVSNHLYFYWYKQILGQQMEFLVNFYNGKVMEKSKLFKDQFSVERPDGSYFTLKIQPTALEDSAVYFCASSLWGVQDTQYFGPGTRLLVL.